This T cell receptor (beta chain) was recovered during a study of cytomegalovirus exposure and HLA in healthy donors. In the study overall: An analysis done earlier identified more than 100 million unique TCR beta sequences from around 180 million T cells.

Points on this clone: Its antigen is as yet unknown.

The CDR3 has 18 residues. Trimming cost V 5 bases and J 5 bases; bases outside gene matches: 12. The germline gives CDR1 SEHNR, CDR2 FQNEAQ (reference sequence). The study, taken as a whole, reports: Per a prior analysis, the majority of TCR beta V segments were productive roughly 90% or roughly 30% of the time. In a later analysis, TCR association rates varied by HLA locus: DRB1 most, HLA-C fewest. The authors excluded some V segments, including TRBV6-2 and TRBV6-3, as indistinguishable.

The PCR ran on 60 Vbeta and 13 Jbeta primers. Using immunoSEQ multiplex PCR, the repertoire was profiled, and TCRdb retains in-frame clones only, with some absent. The sample contains tens of thousands of clones, roughly 78% of which appear only once. The origin of this receptor is a male donor in good health and CMV-seropositive. V usage is TRBV7-9 and J usage is TRBJ2-5, with 15 bases identical to TRBD2. The sample taken for sequencing was PBMCs. CDR3 DNA sequence: TGTGCCAGCAGCCAAGGACTAGCGGGAGGGACGTCCCGGGAGACCCAGTACTTC. Its protein is CASSQGLAGGTSRETQYF.